This is a list of T cell receptor beta chains from one sample in a study of molecular identifiers for immune sequencing clone quantification. MiXCR, applied by TCRdb to the PCR reads, yields one record per CDR3 protein. Among around 460,000 distinct CDR3 sequences listed, about 22% were seen once. Material for sequencing was naive CD8+ T cells from blood, with Jurkat cell RNA spiked in. The receptor source for this set is a human donor in good health. Some libraries in this study had Jurkat cell RNA spiked in. Each CDR3 is given with its conserved first and last residue. The D gene is left open where the match is weak. Clone size appears in some rows only: once, few, many, or a class for an expanded clone.

cdr3_nt: TGCGCCAGCAGCCGAGATTTGGGTCCAACTAATGAAAAATTGTTTTTT
cdr3_aa: CASSRDLGPTNEKLFF
d_call: -
j_call: TRBJ1-4
v_call: TRBV4-3
clone_size: -

cdr3_nt: TGCGCCAGCAGCTTGGGACAGCAAGATTACGAAGAGGGGTGCTTC
cdr3_aa: CASSLGQQDYEEGCF
d_call: -
j_call: TRBJ2-7
v_call: TRBV5-1
clone_size: many

cdr3_nt: TGTGCCAGCTCACCTTTCGCTCCAACCGGGACAGCAAATTACGAGCAGTACTTC
cdr3_aa: CASSPFAPTGTANYEQYF
d_call: TRBD1
j_call: TRBJ2-7
v_call: TRBV18
clone_size: few

cdr3_nt: TGTGCCAGTAGTATAGTTGCGGACACTGAAGCTTTCTTT
cdr3_aa: CASSIVADTEAFF
d_call: -
j_call: TRBJ1-1
v_call: TRBV19
clone_size: few

cdr3_nt: TGTGCCAGCAGTTTATCTTATGGGGGGCCGGGAGAGACCCAGTACTTC
cdr3_aa: CASSLSYGGPGETQYF
d_call: -
j_call: TRBJ2-5
v_call: TRBV12-3/TRBV12-4
clone_size: -

cdr3_nt: TGCGCCAGCAGCCTCGACAGGGGGCCCTACAATGAGCAGTTCTTC
cdr3_aa: CASSLDRGPYNEQFF
d_call: TRBD1
j_call: TRBJ2-1
v_call: TRBV4-3
clone_size: many

cdr3_nt: TGCGCCAGCAGCCAACACCCGGGACAGGGGGCGGGCGAGCAGTACTTC
cdr3_aa: CASSQHPGQGAGEQYF
d_call: TRBD1
j_call: TRBJ2-7
v_call: TRBV4-3
clone_size: -

cdr3_nt: TGTGCCAGCAGCTTAACCCACCCTACAGGGTACAATGAGCAGTTCTTC
cdr3_aa: CASSLTHPTGYNEQFF
d_call: -
j_call: TRBJ2-1
v_call: TRBV7-8
clone_size: many

cdr3_nt: TGTGCCAGCAGTTACTCGGGACACTCCTACGAGCAGTACTTC
cdr3_aa: CASSYSGHSYEQYF
d_call: -
j_call: TRBJ2-7
v_call: TRBV6-2/TRBV6-3
clone_size: few

cdr3_nt: TGTGCCAGCGGTTATGATGGGGGCACAGATACGCAGTATTTT
cdr3_aa: CASGYDGGTDTQYF
d_call: -
j_call: TRBJ2-3
v_call: TRBV6-5
clone_size: once

cdr3_nt: TGTGCCAGCAGTGAAGCACACCCGTACGGGACAGGCTATGGCTACACCTTC
cdr3_aa: CASSEAHPYGTGYGYTF
d_call: TRBD1
j_call: TRBJ1-2
v_call: TRBV6-1
clone_size: many

cdr3_nt: TGCAGTGCTAGAGATCTAATTAGGAATCAGCCCCAGCATTTT
cdr3_aa: CSARDLIRNQPQHF
d_call: -
j_call: TRBJ1-5
v_call: TRBV20-1
clone_size: few

cdr3_nt: TGTGCCAGCAGCAAAGGGGACAGTAGGATCATGAACACTGAAGCTTTCTTT
cdr3_aa: CASSKGDSRIMNTEAFF
d_call: -
j_call: TRBJ1-1
v_call: TRBV21-1
clone_size: few

cdr3_nt: TGTGCCAGCAGTGCCACAGCGGGAGTGTTAGATACGCAGTATTTT
cdr3_aa: CASSATAGVLDTQYF
d_call: TRBD2
j_call: TRBJ2-3
v_call: TRBV27
clone_size: -

cdr3_nt: TGTGCCGGCAGCCGAAAAGGACTAGCGGACACCGGGGAGCTGTTTTTT
cdr3_aa: CAGSRKGLADTGELFF
d_call: TRBD2
j_call: TRBJ2-2
v_call: TRBV3-1
clone_size: -

cdr3_nt: TGTGCCAGCAGCCTAAACCAGCGACTGCGACAAGAGACCCAGTACTTC
cdr3_aa: CASSLNQRLRQETQYF
d_call: -
j_call: TRBJ2-5
v_call: TRBV3-1
clone_size: many

cdr3_nt: TGTGCCAGCAGCAAATCGGGCAAAGAGGGCAATCAGCCCCAGCATTTT
cdr3_aa: CASSKSGKEGNQPQHF
d_call: -
j_call: TRBJ1-5
v_call: TRBV21-1
clone_size: -

cdr3_nt: TGTGCCAGCAGCTACGGGGGGGTATCGGCTGAAGCTTTCTTT
cdr3_aa: CASSYGGVSAEAFF
d_call: -
j_call: TRBJ1-1
v_call: TRBV6-2/TRBV6-3
clone_size: few

cdr3_nt: TGTGCCAGCAACCCGGTGCAGGGAAGCTCCTACGAGCAGTACTTC
cdr3_aa: CASNPVQGSSYEQYF
d_call: -
j_call: TRBJ2-7
v_call: TRBV27
clone_size: -